This T cell receptor beta chain is from a study of T-cell reconstitution after alpha-beta-depleted transplantation in children. Whole-study findings and limits: Reportedly, roughly two months post-transplant, alpha-beta T cells arose from several hundred expanded graft clones. Newly produced T cells mostly accounted for T-cell counts and diversity one year post-transplant. Diversity of TCRbeta at day 60 was high in some patients, arising from surviving recipient T cells and thymic progenitors.

Germline V gene lookup returns CDR1 SGHRS and CDR2 YFSETQ. This CDR3 region has 13 residues. V was clipped by 6 bases and J by 6 bases; unmatched bases: 7. Unique molecular identifiers were incorporated during preparation of the TCRbeta library. A single record per CDR3 protein comes from TCRdb applying MiXCR to the PCR reads. Among roughly 300,000 distinct CDR3 sequences listed, under 14% were seen once. This clonotype was detected many times. The antigen is not known. Sequenced here: peripheral blood, sampled 180 days after TCRalphabeta/CD19-depleted stem cell transplant. This sequence originates from a male patient aged 2 to 10 who had a stem cell transplant for chronic granulomatous disease, so the T cells may come from the graft donor. The gene calls are TRBV5-1 and TRBJ2-7; TRBD1 matches at 9 bases. Here the CDR3 reads CASNKDRGAEQYF. For the CDR3, the DNA is TGCGCCAGCAATAAAGACAGGGGGGCCGAGCAGTACTTC.